Listed below are T cell receptor beta chains from one sample, sequenced in a study of early T cells in non-severe SARS-CoV-2 infection. Using its own MiXCR run on the 5' RACE reads, TCRdb lists one record per CDR3 protein. The sample yields over 45,000 distinct CDR3 sequences, under 12% seen once. The sample was whole blood. The source is an adult who was a healthcare worker with PCR-confirmed SARS-CoV-2 infection or an uninfected control (not recorded which). Both conserved end residues are part of each CDR3. D genes are given only for firm matches. Clone size is stated in some rows and not others, as once, few, many or a class when expanded.

j_gene: TRBJ2-3; abundance: many; v_gene: TRBV3-1; d_gene: TRBD2; len: 13; CDR3aa: CASSQDGTTTQYF; CDR3nt: TGTGCCAGCAGCCAAGATGGGACTACTACGCAGTATTTT
j_gene: TRBJ1-1; abundance: -; v_gene: TRBV11-2; d_gene: -; len: 14; CDR3aa: CASSSRGGSIEAFF; CDR3nt: TGTGCCAGCAGCTCTCGGGGTGGCAGCATTGAAGCTTTCTTT
j_gene: TRBJ2-7; abundance: few; v_gene: TRBV28; d_gene: -; len: 15; CDR3aa: CASANGRPSPYEQYF; CDR3nt: TGTGCCAGCGCTAATGGACGCCCAAGCCCCTACGAGCAGTACTTC
j_gene: TRBJ1-5; abundance: few; v_gene: TRBV12-3/TRBV12-4; d_gene: TRBD1; len: 13; CDR3aa: CAGGTGGNQPQHF; CDR3nt: TGTGCCGGAGGGACAGGGGGTAATCAGCCCCAGCATTTT
j_gene: TRBJ2-6; abundance: -; v_gene: TRBV5-1; d_gene: -; len: 15; CDR3aa: CASSRGQSGANVLTF; CDR3nt: TGCGCCAGCAGCCGAGGACAGTCTGGGGCCAACGTCCTGACTTTC
j_gene: TRBJ2-1; abundance: -; v_gene: TRBV7-2; d_gene: -; len: 13; CDR3aa: CASSLGAVKEQFF; CDR3nt: TGTGCCAGCAGCTTAGGGGCGGTTAAGGAGCAGTTCTTC
j_gene: TRBJ1-2; abundance: few; v_gene: TRBV20-1; d_gene: -; len: 14; CDR3aa: CSARVGVSNYGYTF; CDR3nt: TGCAGTGCTAGAGTAGGGGTTTCTAACTATGGCTACACCTTC
j_gene: TRBJ1-5; abundance: few; v_gene: TRBV24-1; d_gene: -; len: 15; CDR3aa: CATRPPGQSNQPQHF; CDR3nt: TGTGCCACCAGGCCACCAGGGCAGAGCAATCAGCCCCAGCATTTT
j_gene: TRBJ2-1; abundance: -; v_gene: TRBV4-1; d_gene: -; len: 13; CDR3aa: CASSQAPYNEQFF; CDR3nt: TGCGCCAGCAGCCAAGCCCCCTACAATGAGCAGTTCTTC
j_gene: TRBJ1-2; abundance: -; v_gene: TRBV19; d_gene: -; len: 13; CDR3aa: CASSMGRNYGYTF; CDR3nt: TGTGCCAGTAGTATGGGACGGAACTATGGCTACACCTTC
j_gene: TRBJ2-7; abundance: many; v_gene: TRBV5-6; d_gene: TRBD2; len: 16; CDR3aa: CASSLDPGTKPYEQYF; CDR3nt: TGTGCCAGCAGCCTCGATCCCGGGACTAAGCCGTACGAGCAGTACTTC
j_gene: TRBJ2-1; abundance: many; v_gene: TRBV5-1; d_gene: -; len: 12; CDR3aa: CATGTPFGEQFF; CDR3nt: TGCGCCACCGGAACCCCCTTCGGGGAGCAGTTCTTC
j_gene: TRBJ2-5; abundance: -; v_gene: TRBV2; d_gene: TRBD2; len: 14; CDR3aa: CASSWEGVGETQYF; CDR3nt: TGTGCCAGCAGTTGGGAGGGAGTCGGGGAGACCCAGTACTTC
j_gene: TRBJ2-1; abundance: many; v_gene: TRBV2; d_gene: -; len: 18; CDR3aa: CASSADPFFYPRHYEQFF; CDR3nt: TGTGCCAGCAGTGCCGACCCCTTCTTTTACCCCCGACACTATGAGCAGTTCTTC
j_gene: TRBJ2-1; abundance: -; v_gene: TRBV9; d_gene: -; len: 15; CDR3aa: CASSTGVYSYNEQFF; CDR3nt: TGTGCCAGCAGTACGGGAGTATACTCCTACAATGAGCAGTTCTTC
j_gene: TRBJ1-1; abundance: -; v_gene: TRBV2; d_gene: -; len: 11; CDR3aa: CASKASTEAFF; CDR3nt: TGTGCCAGCAAGGCCAGCACTGAAGCTTTCTTT
j_gene: TRBJ2-5; abundance: -; v_gene: TRBV29-1; d_gene: -; len: 14; CDR3aa: CSVARAGTQETQYF; CDR3nt: TGCAGCGTTGCACGCGCAGGAACGCAAGAGACCCAGTACTTC
j_gene: TRBJ2-3; abundance: many; v_gene: TRBV29-1; d_gene: -; len: 15; CDR3aa: CSVEDQGAWADTQYF; CDR3nt: TGCAGCGTTGAAGATCAAGGGGCCTGGGCAGATACGCAGTATTTT
j_gene: TRBJ2-1; abundance: few; v_gene: TRBV9; d_gene: -; len: 16; CDR3aa: CASTAGGSLSDNEQFF; CDR3nt: TGTGCCAGCACCGCCGGAGGGTCCCTCAGTGACAATGAGCAGTTCTTC
j_gene: TRBJ2-3; abundance: few; v_gene: TRBV6-2/TRBV6-3; d_gene: TRBD2; len: 21; CDR3aa: CASSYPTAGTSGRRSTDTQYF; CDR3nt: TGTGCCAGCAGTTACCCAACAGCCGGGACTAGCGGGAGGAGAAGCACAGATACGCAGTATTTT
j_gene: TRBJ1-1; abundance: few; v_gene: TRBV30; d_gene: -; len: 11; CDR3aa: CAWADNTEAFF; CDR3nt: TGTGCCTGGGCAGACAACACTGAAGCTTTCTTT
j_gene: TRBJ1-3; abundance: few; v_gene: TRBV5-5; d_gene: -; len: 12; CDR3aa: CASSLTANTIYF; CDR3nt: TGTGCCAGCAGCTTAACCGCAAACACCATATATTTT
j_gene: TRBJ2-3; abundance: -; v_gene: TRBV29-1; d_gene: -; len: 13; CDR3aa: CSYRQVGGDTQYF; CDR3nt: TGCAGCTATCGACAGGTCGGCGGGGATACGCAGTATTTT
j_gene: TRBJ1-1; abundance: few; v_gene: TRBV29-1; d_gene: -; len: 13; CDR3aa: CSAGTPFGSEAFF; CDR3nt: TGCAGCGCCGGGACGCCGTTTGGTTCTGAAGCTTTCTTT
j_gene: TRBJ2-3; abundance: -; v_gene: TRBV2; d_gene: -; len: 14; CDR3aa: CASKSDVSTDTQYF; CDR3nt: TGTGCCAGCAAATCGGACGTAAGCACAGATACGCAGTATTTT
j_gene: TRBJ1-1; abundance: -; v_gene: TRBV29-1; d_gene: -; len: 13; CDR3aa: CSATQGGGTEAFF; CDR3nt: TGCAGCGCAACTCAGGGAGGAGGCACTGAAGCTTTCTTT
j_gene: TRBJ2-7; abundance: many; v_gene: TRBV13; d_gene: -; len: 11; CDR3aa: CASSSGDEQYF; CDR3nt: TGTGCCAGCAGCTCAGGGGACGAGCAGTACTTC
j_gene: TRBJ2-1; abundance: few; v_gene: TRBV11-2; d_gene: -; len: 16; CDR3aa: CASSYRDPRAYNEQFF; CDR3nt: TGTGCCAGCAGCTACCGAGACCCCAGGGCCTACAATGAGCAGTTCTTC
j_gene: TRBJ2-5; abundance: many; v_gene: TRBV12-3/TRBV12-4; d_gene: TRBD2; len: 16; CDR3aa: CASTERAGAGGRTQYF; CDR3nt: TGTGCCAGCACCGAGAGAGCGGGAGCGGGGGGCCGGACCCAGTACTTC
j_gene: TRBJ2-6; abundance: many; v_gene: TRBV5-1; d_gene: -; len: 15; CDR3aa: CASSPGNSGANVLTF; CDR3nt: TGCGCCAGCAGTCCCGGTAATTCTGGGGCCAACGTCCTGACTTTC